Included here is one TCR beta chain sequence, with context. Random hexamers primed reverse transcription of 0.5 to 1 ug RNA. Amplification of TCR beta CDR3 by immunoSEQ multiplex PCR spanned 54 Vbeta and 13 Jbeta. TCRdb used MiXCR to reprocess the immunoSEQ multiplex PCR reads, holding one entry per CDR3 protein. This sample carries about 430,000 distinct CDR3 sequences, more than 80% of them seen once, and the ten largest clones take 0.09% to 0.15%. The CDR3 is 15 amino acids. The germline V gene has CDR1 SGDLS and CDR2 YYNGEE. J lost 3 bases, V lost 4 bases, and 9 bases had no gene match. This sample is drawn from a study of CD8 T cells in Susac syndrome. Sequencing of TCR beta drew on CD8+ and CD4+ T cells from blood. TEMRA cells underwent FACS enrichment and CD8+ and CD4+ T cells underwent negative isolation.

Sequencing input: CD8+ T cells from PBMCs. This chain links TRBV9 with TRBJ2-7, with TRBD2 identical over 8 bases. The receptor was derived from a human donor with multiple sclerosis. This chain's CDR3 is CASSPENRGGYEQYF. DNA of the CDR3: TGTGCCAGCAGCCCCGAGAATCGGGGGGGCTACGAGCAGTACTTC.